This T cell receptor (beta chain) was identified during a study of OX40 agonist ivuxolimab in advanced cancers. Looking at the study overall: At 82.7% male, the cohort had a mean age of approximately 60 years, ranging from roughly 23 to 80. Broader study findings: Relative to CD4+ cells, CD8+ T cells on average had more expanded clones. Clonal expansion by week 6 occurred in CD4+ and CD8+ blood T cells (at 0.1 to 3.0 mg/kg).

This clone was seen only once. Its antigen is unidentified. Sequenced by immunoSEQ multiplex PCR; TCRdb stores in-frame clones only, minus some. This repertoire shows about 20,000 clones, roughly 89% found once; its top ten account for around 25%. This CDR3 is 14 amino acids long. The sample here was CD4+ or CD8+ T cells sorted from blood, taken in a trial of the OX40 agonist ivuxolimab. The TCR was taken from an adult with an advanced solid tumor such as melanoma, head and neck, liver or kidney cancer. V usage is TRBV12-2 and J usage is TRBJ2-7; TRBD2, the table's D call, lacks a check against the DNA. TRBV12-2 is a pseudogene segment. The CDR3 here is CASRLVAGVGEQYF. The CDR3 bases are TGTGCAAGTCGCTTAGTGGCGGGGGTTGGCGAGCAGTACTTC.